These 23 T cell receptor beta chains were sequenced from one sample in a study of beta chain features in type 1 diabetes. The investigators reverse transcribed all of the isolated RNA, so they sequenced expressed TCRB transcripts. The method was immunoSEQ multiplex PCR; TCRdb's version includes in-frame clones alone and lacks a portion of them. Altogether around 300,000 clones are present, around 15% being singletons, with the ten largest covering more than 6.5%. Sequencing input: central memory CD4+ T cells from blood. The receptors originated from a man aged 30 to 39 in good health.

This chain joins TRBV6-5 and TRBJ2-3, with D hard to call. The CDR3 extends over 15 amino acids. V was cut by 0 bases and J by 6 bases, with 13 bases left in between. CDR1 and CDR2 (germline): MNHEY, SVGAGI. The CDR3 loop is CASSYSGRPMDTQYF. DNA of the CDR3: TGTGCCAGCAGTTACTCGGGCAGGCCGATGGATACGCAGTATTTT.

The chain joins TRBV29-1 to TRBJ2-3, with 8 bases that match TRBD1. The ends lost 5 bases at V and 2 bases at J; junction bases unmatched: 9. The CDR3 consists of 15 residues. Germline assignment: CDR1 SQVTM and CDR2 ANQGSEA. The CDR3 spells CSVRTGTFATDTQYF. Here the CDR3 DNA reads TGCAGCGTTCGGACAGGGACATTCGCCACAGATACGCAGTATTTT.

This clone was counted between two and nine times. V usage is TRBV4-3 and J usage is TRBJ2-4; 7 bases agree with TRBD1. After removal of 4 bases from V and 2 bases from J, the junction contained 5 bases not matched to a gene. The CDR3 spans 15 residues. CDR1 is LGHNA and CDR2 is YSLEER in the germline V gene. The CDR3 sequence: CASSLNRGTKNIQYF. The CDR3 region has the DNA TGCGCCAGCAGCCTAAACAGGGGAACCAAAAACATTCAGTACTTC.

The CDR3 DNA follows: TGTGCCAGCAGTGCTACAGGGGGAACCTTCTCCTACGAGCAGTACTTC. This gives the protein CASSATGGTFSYEQYF. The genes are TRBV6-1 and TRBJ2-7; 8 nucleotides align to TRBD1. Germline V lookup: CDR1 MNHNS, CDR2 SASEGT. CDR3 length: 16 amino acids. V shed 4 bases, J shed 0 bases, and the junction held 8 bases outside the gene matches.

This clone was seen a handful of times. V is TRBV5-1 and J is TRBJ2-2; D possibly corresponds to TRBD1 (5 bases). The CDR3 sequence is 14 residues long. The germline CDR1 and CDR2 sequences are SGHRS and YFSETQ. V shed 2 bases and J shed 5 bases, with 10 bases lying between them. The CDR3 region has the DNA TGCGCCAGCAGCTTAGAGACAGCTACCGGGGAGCTGTTTTTT. Translation: CASSLETATGELFF.

This clone was detected only a few times. The chain couples TRBV5-6 to TRBJ2-1; the D is unclear. This CDR3 is built from 14 residues. V lost 4 bases to trimming and J lost 4 bases, with 12 bases between them. CDR1 is SGHDT, CDR2 YYEEEE, per germline. The CDR3 sequence is CASSTDTQYNEQFF. DNA of the CDR3: TGTGCCAGCAGCACCGACACCCAGTACAATGAGCAGTTCTTC.

This clone was recorded a few times. The chain recombines TRBV12-5 with TRBJ2-7, with D uncertain. CDR3 length equals 15 residues. CDR1 LGHNT and CDR2 FRNRAP come from the germline V gene. Trimming pared 4 bases from V and 0 bases from J, leaving 13 bases between. CDR3 protein: CASGSLSQNSYEQYF. The CDR3 DNA reads TGTGCTAGTGGTTCCCTCTCGCAAAACTCCTACGAGCAGTACTTC. The full variable domain, rest sourced from reference TRBV12-5 and TRBJ2-7, is DARVTQTPRHKVTEMGQEVTMRCQPILGHNTVFWYRQTMMQGLELLAYFRNRAPLDDSGMPKDRFSAEMPDATLATLKIQPSEPRDSAVYFCASGSLSQNSYEQYFGPGTRLTVT.

The chain employs TRBV9 and TRBJ2-3; 8 bases are shared with TRBD2. The junction had 9 bases not matched to a gene; V was cut back by 4 bases and J by 2 bases. Germline V lookup: CDR1 SGDLS, CDR2 YYNGEE. The CDR3 spans 16 residues. CDR3 DNA: TGTGCCAGCAGCCCCTCGCGGGGGGCCTCCACAGATACGCAGTATTTT. As protein: CASSPSRGASTDTQYF.

This clone was counted only a few times. DNA for the CDR3: TGTGCCAGCAGCTTAGTAGGGGGCAACGTGTTGGTCGGCTCACCCCTCCACTTT. Translating gives CASSLVGGNVLVGSPLHF. The V gene is TRBV7-8, the J gene TRBJ1-6; 7 bases match TRBD1. Germline V gene sequence: CDR1 SGHVS, CDR2 FQNEAQ. J was trimmed by 10 bases and V by 1 base; bases with no gene match: 16. The CDR3 covers 18 residues.

This clone was counted many times. The V call is TRBV18, the J call TRBJ2-1, with D perhaps matching TRBD1 or TRBD2 (5 bases each). Per germline, CDR1 KGHSH and CDR2 LQKENI. There are 14 residues in the CDR3. Trimming cost V 1 base and J 5 bases, with 9 bases left between them. This CDR3 reads CASSPQGRNNEQFF. The CDR3 bases are TGTGCCAGCTCACCACAGGGACGGAACAATGAGCAGTTCTTC.

This clone occurred many times. V usage is TRBV5-4 and J usage is TRBJ2-4, with D perhaps being TRBD1 or TRBD2 (6 bases each). The germline V gene has CDR1 SGHNT and CDR2 YYREEE (reference sequence). V gave up 5 bases and J gave up 2 bases, with 23 bases separating them. There are 18 residues in the CDR3. In DNA, the CDR3 is TGTGCCAGCAGTTCCCCGTTTGGGGGGCGAGGAACCAAAAACATTCAGTACTTC. This encodes CASSSPFGGRGTKNIQYF.

V gene TRBV7-2 combines with J gene TRBJ1-2, with D possibly matching TRBD1 (5 bases). Deletions cut 4 bases from V and 4 bases from J, with 13 bases between. CDR1 is SGHTA and CDR2 is FQGNSA in the germline V gene. The CDR3 is 14 residues long. The CDR3 loop is CASSSTMDTYGYTF. In DNA, the CDR3 is TGTGCCAGCAGCTCTACCATGGACACCTATGGCTACACCTTC.

This rearrangement joins TRBV7-2 to TRBJ1-1, with D perhaps matching TRBD1 (5 bases). Germline V CDR1 and CDR2: SGHTA, FQGNSA. CDR3 length equals 14 residues. The V end was cut by 2 bases, the J end by 9 bases, with 16 bases between. In DNA form, the CDR3 reads TGTGCCAGCAGCTTACCCCGGACGGACAAAAAAGCTTTCTTT. Its protein is CASSLPRTDKKAFF.

The table lists this clone with a few counts. This chain links TRBV7-9 with TRBJ2-1; 10 bases agree with TRBD2. The germline V gene has CDR1 SEHNR and CDR2 FQNEAQ (reference sequence). Unmatched junction bases numbered 16, after V lost 4 bases and J lost 4 bases. The CDR3 runs to 19 residues. The CDR3 here is CASSSTPSSGGFKYNEQFF. The CDR3 region has the DNA TGTGCCAGCAGCTCCACTCCCTCTAGCGGGGGCTTCAAATACAATGAGCAGTTCTTC.

The V and J genes are TRBV5-1 and TRBJ2-7, with 8 bases aligning to TRBD2. After removal of 1 base from V and 4 bases from J, the junction contained 7 bases not matched to a gene. The CDR3 consists of 15 residues. The germline V gene has CDR1 SGHRS and CDR2 YFSETQ. The chain's CDR3 is CASSLTSGRLYEQYF. CDR3 nucleotide sequence: TGCGCCAGCAGCTTGACTAGCGGAAGGTTGTACGAGCAGTACTTC.

This chain links TRBV6-5 with TRBJ2-4; possibly TRBD2 for D (5 bases). V lost 2 bases, J lost 7 bases, and 9 bases lay in between. Germline V gene sequence: CDR1 MNHEY, CDR2 SVGAGI. The CDR3 spans 13 residues. In nucleotides, the CDR3 is TGTGCCAGCAGTTACCTTGGGAGTAACATTCAGTACTTC. Protein product: CASSYLGSNIQYF.

V gene TRBV9 combines with J gene TRBJ2-1; possibly TRBD1 or TRBD2 for D (5 bases each). The CDR3 contains 16 residues. Germline loops: CDR1 SGDLS, CDR2 YYNGEE. V gave up 4 bases and J gave up 4 bases, with 18 bases separating them. CDR3 sequence reads: CASSPRRERLYNEQFF. The CDR3 nucleotides are TGTGCCAGCAGCCCGCGCAGGGAGCGGCTTTACAATGAGCAGTTCTTC.

This clone appeared a few times. The chain joins TRBV2 to TRBJ1-4; possible D gene TRBD1, 5 bases. The CDR3 covers 14 residues. The germline V and J ends were trimmed by 7 bases and 7 bases, with 16 bases remaining between them. Germline V gives CDR1 SNHLY, CDR2 FYNNEI. The DNA for the CDR3 is TGTGCCAGCACCCGGGGTGGGGCTGTTGAAAAACTGTTTTTT. This sequence encodes CASTRGGAVEKLFF.

Only a few counts were recorded for this clone. The chain is built from TRBV28 and TRBJ1-5; D possibly corresponds to TRBD1 (5 bases). V lost 3 bases and J lost 5, with 11 bases in between. Germline values: CDR1 MDHEN, CDR2 SYDVKM. The CDR3 is made up of 14 amino acids. The chain's CDR3 is CASSFGQGYQPQHF. Written as DNA, the CDR3 is TGTGCCAGCAGTTTCGGCCAGGGTTATCAGCCCCAGCATTTT.

V gene TRBV11-2 combines with J gene TRBJ1-4; 7 positions agree with TRBD1. J lost 10 bases, V lost 2 bases, and 7 bases had no gene match. This CDR3 comprises 14 residues. Germline assignment: CDR1 SGHAT and CDR2 FQNNGV. DNA of the CDR3: TGTGCCAGCAGCTTACCCAGAGACAGGGCAAAACTGTTTTTT. Residues: CASSLPRDRAKLFF.

The chain couples TRBV7-3 to TRBJ2-1; D gene ambiguous. Germline-derived CDR1 and CDR2 are SGHTA and FQGTGA. The CDR3 spans 15 residues. Trimming stripped 5 bases from V and 0 bases from J, with 11 bases between. The DNA of the CDR3 is TGTGCCAGCAGCGAAGGGCAGAGCTCCTACAATGAGCAGTTCTTC. It encodes CASSEGQSSYNEQFF.

The chain carries TRBV10-3 and TRBJ1-1; 12 bases match TRBD1. Per the germline V gene, CDR1 is ENHRY and CDR2 is SYGVKD. V was pared by 6 bases and J by 2 bases, with 7 bases of the junction left unmatched. This CDR3 has 16 amino acids. In DNA form, the CDR3 reads TGTGCCATCAGGGAAGGGACAGGGGGCTCCAACACTGAAGCTTTCTTT. This gives the protein CAIREGTGGSNTEAFF.

CDR3 coding DNA: TGCAGCGTTGATAGGGCAGGGCAGAACTATGGCTACACCTTC. Protein sequence: CSVDRAGQNYGYTF. The chain couples TRBV29-1 to TRBJ1-2; D perhaps matches TRBD1 (5 bases). Germline V CDR1 and CDR2: SQVTM, ANQGSEA. Trimming removed 3 bases at V and 2 bases at J, with 13 bases between. CDR3 size: 14 residues.